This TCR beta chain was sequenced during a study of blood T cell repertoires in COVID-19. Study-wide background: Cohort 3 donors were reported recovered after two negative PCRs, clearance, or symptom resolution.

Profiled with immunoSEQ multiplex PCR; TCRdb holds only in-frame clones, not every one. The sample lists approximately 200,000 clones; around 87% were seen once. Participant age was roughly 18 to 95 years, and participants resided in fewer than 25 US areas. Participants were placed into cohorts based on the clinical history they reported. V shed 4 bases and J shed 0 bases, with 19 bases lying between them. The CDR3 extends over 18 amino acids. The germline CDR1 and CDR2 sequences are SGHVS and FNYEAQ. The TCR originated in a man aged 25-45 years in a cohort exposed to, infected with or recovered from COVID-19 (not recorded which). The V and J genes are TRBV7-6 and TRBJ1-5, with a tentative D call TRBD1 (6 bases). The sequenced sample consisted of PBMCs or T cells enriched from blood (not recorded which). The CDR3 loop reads CASSSRFGTLNSNQPQHF. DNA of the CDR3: TGTGCCAGCAGCTCGAGATTCGGGACACTCAATAGCAATCAGCCCCAGCATTTT.